A selection of T cell receptor beta chains follows, all from one sample in a study of control samples from healthy donors and cancer patients. Clones were read by immunoSEQ multiplex PCR, and TCRdb kept only the in-frame ones, dropping some. This sample has about 140,000 clones, with around nine tenths found just once. Source material: blood. These receptor sequences come from a man younger than 45 in good health. Each CDR3 is given with its conserved first and last residue. Each record gives: D gene, J gene, V gene, clone size, CDR3 protein, CDR3 DNA. The D gene is left open where the match is weak. The size entry is marked missing in some rows and otherwise reads once, few, many or a size class.

>TRBD1|TRBJ1-5|TRBV30|-
CAWSTGTASNQPQHF
TGTGCCTGGAGTACCGGGACAGCTAGCAATCAGCCCCAGCATTTT
>TRBD1|TRBJ2-3|TRBV6-5|-
CASSGTGQPSDTQYF
TGTGCCAGCTCGGGGACAGGGCAACCCTCGGATACGCAGTATTTT
>TRBD2|TRBJ2-1|TRBV18|-
CASSPPPFSGRDSYNEQFF
TGTGCCAGCTCACCACCCCCCTTTAGCGGGAGGGATTCCTACAATGAGCAGTTCTTC
>-|TRBJ1-4|TRBV30|-
CAWAIGEKLFF
TGTGCCTGGGCAATAGGCGAAAAACTGTTTTTT
>-|TRBJ1-2|TRBV28|-
CASRIQTTFDGYTF
TGTGCCAGCAGGATACAGACTACGTTTGATGGCTACACCTTC
>TRBD2|TRBJ2-1|TRBV9|-
CASSPPGSGRREQFF
TGTGCCAGCAGCCCCCCTGGTAGCGGGAGACGTGAGCAGTTCTTC
>-|TRBJ2-2|TRBV7-8|once
CASSPISGNTGELFF
TGTGCCAGCAGCCCCATCAGCGGGAACACCGGGGAGCTGTTTTTT
>-|TRBJ2-7|TRBV5-6|-
CASSLYDILYEQYF
TGTGCCAGCAGCTTGTACGACATCCTCTACGAGCAGTACTTC
>TRBD1|TRBJ2-2|TRBV6-2/TRBV6-3|once
CASSYYQGAGELFF
TGTGCCAGCAGTTACTACCAGGGGGCCGGGGAGCTGTTTTTT
>-|TRBJ1-3|TRBV6-5|-
CASSYSQPNSGNTIYF
TGTGCCAGCAGTTACTCACAGCCAAACTCTGGAAACACCATATATTTT
>-|TRBJ1-5|TRBV15|once
CATSREHNSNQPQHF
TGTGCCACCAGCAGAGAGCACAATAGCAATCAGCCCCAGCATTTT
>-|TRBJ1-2|TRBV12-1|once
CASSNWTGGDGYTF
TGTGCCAGCAGCAACTGGACAGGGGGCGATGGCTACACCTTC
>-|TRBJ1-2|TRBV3-1/TRBV3-2|-
CASGDGVGYTF
TGTGCCAGCGGCGACGGAGTCGGCTACACCTTC
>TRBD1|TRBJ1-1|TRBV18|-
CASSPQTGGSAEAFF
TGTGCCAGCTCACCACAGACAGGGGGCAGCGCTGAAGCTTTCTTT
>TRBD1|TRBJ2-7|TRBV24-1|few
CATSDPGTGGEQYF
TGTGCCACCAGTGATCCCGGGACAGGGGGCGAGCAGTACTTC
>-|TRBJ2-2|TRBV4-2|-
CASSQGMGFPGELFF
TGTGCCAGCAGCCAAGGCATGGGGTTTCCCGGGGAGCTGTTTTTT
>TRBD1|TRBJ1-2|TRBV28|-
CASSSIAKGADGYTF
TGTGCCAGCAGTTCTATAGCGAAGGGGGCCGATGGCTACACCTTC
>-|TRBJ2-1|TRBV9|-
CASSRLSSYNEQFF
TGTGCCAGCAGCCGGTTAAGCTCCTACAATGAGCAGTTCTTC
>TRBD1|TRBJ1-2|TRBV27|-
CASSWNRGKDGYTF
TGTGCCAGCAGTTGGAACAGGGGGAAAGATGGCTACACCTTC
>-|TRBJ1-5|TRBV28|-
CASSFVSAGHQPQHF
TGTGCCAGCAGTTTCGTTAGTGCGGGGCATCAGCCCCAGCATTTT
>TRBD2|TRBJ2-1|TRBV20-1|-
CSASRFPPAGENEQFF
TGCAGTGCTAGTCGGTTCCCTCCAGCGGGGGAAAATGAGCAGTTCTTC
>-|TRBJ2-1|TRBV11-2|-
CASSTYSYNEQFF
TGTGCCAGCAGCACCTACTCCTACAATGAGCAGTTCTTC
>-|TRBJ1-6|TRBV11-3|-
CASSLGDRAYNSPLHF
TGTGCCAGCAGCTTAGGCGACAGAGCCTATAATTCACCCCTCCACTTT
>-|TRBJ2-1|TRBV19|once
CASSLGAEQFF
TGTGCCAGTAGCTTGGGGGCGGAGCAGTTCTTC
>TRBD2|TRBJ2-3|TRBV11-3|-
CASSPGLAGVRADTQYF
TGTGCCAGCAGCCCAGGACTAGCGGGAGTTCGGGCAGATACGCAGTATTTT
>TRBD2|TRBJ2-1|TRBV7-9|-
CASSLDSGRMSYEQFF
TGTGCCAGCAGCTTGGATAGCGGGAGGATGAGCTATGAGCAGTTCTTC
>-|TRBJ2-2|TRBV7-2|once
CASSSTLVAGELFF
TGTGCCAGCAGCTCGACACTGGTGGCCGGGGAGCTGTTTTTT
>TRBD1|TRBJ1-1|TRBV5-4|-
CASSARDRVNTEAFF
TGTGCCAGCAGCGCCCGGGACAGGGTGAACACTGAAGCTTTCTTT
>TRBD1|TRBJ1-1|TRBV28|-
CASSFTGGFRRNTEAFF
TGTGCCAGCAGCTTTACAGGGGGCTTTAGGAGGAACACTGAAGCTTTCTTT
>-|TRBJ1-3|TRBV5-8|-
CASSSAASRNTIYF
TGTGCCAGCAGCTCGGCTGCTAGTAGAAACACCATATATTTT
>TRBD1|TRBJ2-3|TRBV19|-
CASMLQGAGTDTQYF
TGTGCCAGTATGCTCCAGGGGGCAGGCACAGATACGCAGTATTTT
>TRBD2|TRBJ2-1|TRBV30|-
CAWGLAGAQEQFF
TGTGCCTGGGGACTAGCGGGAGCTCAGGAGCAGTTCTTC
>-|TRBJ2-3|TRBV7-2|-
CASSLDNTDTQYF
TGTGCCAGCAGCTTAGACAACACAGATACGCAGTATTTT
>TRBD1|TRBJ2-7|TRBV7-2|-
CASSLRSPGQGFYEQYF
TGTGCCAGCAGCTTGAGGTCCCCGGGACAGGGGTTCTACGAGCAGTACTTC
>-|TRBJ1-1|TRBV18|once
CASSPQGRVSAFF
TGTGCCAGCTCACCGCAGGGCAGGGTAAGCGCTTTCTTT
>TRBD1|TRBJ1-1|TRBV20-1|-
CSGDREIVTFF
TGCAGTGGGGACAGGGAGATTGTAACTTTCTTT